The entry below describes one T cell receptor beta chain. What it binds is not known. This specimen comes from a study of cytomegalovirus exposure and HLA in healthy donors. Study-wide background: Around 83% of 398 genotyped donors fell in the Caucasian-associated ancestry cluster. Study observations and caveats: Sequencing likely generated an artifact that appeared as a cluster of highly shared sequence variants. Later on, analysis showed that most CMV-associated TCR beta chains appeared to be HLA-restricted.

Germline CDR1 and CDR2: MNHEY and SMNVEV (reference sequence). V shed 2 bases, J shed 5 bases, and the junction held 5 bases outside the gene matches. The CDR3 loop spans 14 amino acids. The PCR ran on 60 Vbeta and 13 Jbeta primers. Profiling relied on immunoSEQ multiplex PCR, and the TCRdb table lists in-frame clones only, not all of them. Its table records 38,000 or so clones. The source is a man aged 25-40 years in good health and CMV-seronegative. This chain connects TRBV27 to TRBJ1-1; 7 bases align to TRBD1. The source material was PBMCs. Written as DNA, the CDR3 is TGTGCCAGCAGTTTAACCAGGGGGAGAACTGAAGCTTTCTTT. Its protein product is CASSLTRGRTEAFF.